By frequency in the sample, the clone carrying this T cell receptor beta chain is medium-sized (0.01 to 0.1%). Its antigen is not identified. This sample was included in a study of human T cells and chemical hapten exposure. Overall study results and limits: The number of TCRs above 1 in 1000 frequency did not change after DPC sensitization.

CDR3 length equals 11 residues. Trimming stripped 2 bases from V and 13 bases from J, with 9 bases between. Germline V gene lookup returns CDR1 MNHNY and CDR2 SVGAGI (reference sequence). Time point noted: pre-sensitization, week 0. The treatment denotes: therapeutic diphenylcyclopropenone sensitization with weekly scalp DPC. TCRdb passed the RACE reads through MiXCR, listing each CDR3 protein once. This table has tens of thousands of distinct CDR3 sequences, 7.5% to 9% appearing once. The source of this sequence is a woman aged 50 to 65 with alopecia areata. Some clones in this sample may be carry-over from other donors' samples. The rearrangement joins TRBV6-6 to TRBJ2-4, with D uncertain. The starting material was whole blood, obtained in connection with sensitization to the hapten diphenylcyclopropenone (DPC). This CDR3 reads CASSYGPVQYF. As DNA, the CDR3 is TGTGCCAGCAGTTACGGTCCGGTACAGTACTTC.